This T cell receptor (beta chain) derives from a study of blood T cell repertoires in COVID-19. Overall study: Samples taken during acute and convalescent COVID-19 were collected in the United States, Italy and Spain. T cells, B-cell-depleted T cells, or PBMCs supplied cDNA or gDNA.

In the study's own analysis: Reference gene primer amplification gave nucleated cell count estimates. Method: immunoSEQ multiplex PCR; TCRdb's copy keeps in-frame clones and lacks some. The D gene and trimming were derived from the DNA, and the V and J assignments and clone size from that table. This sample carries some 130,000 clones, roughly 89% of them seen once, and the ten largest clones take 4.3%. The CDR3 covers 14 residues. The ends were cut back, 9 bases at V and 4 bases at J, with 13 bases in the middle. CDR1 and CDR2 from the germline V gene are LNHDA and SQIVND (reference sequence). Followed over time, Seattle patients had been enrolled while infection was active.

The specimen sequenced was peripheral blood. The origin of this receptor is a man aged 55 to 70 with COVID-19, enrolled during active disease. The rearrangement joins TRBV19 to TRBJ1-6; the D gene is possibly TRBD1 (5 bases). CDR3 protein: CASSREVYNSPLHF. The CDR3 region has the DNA TGTGCCAGCTCCAGGGAAGTTTATAATTCACCCCTCCACTTT.